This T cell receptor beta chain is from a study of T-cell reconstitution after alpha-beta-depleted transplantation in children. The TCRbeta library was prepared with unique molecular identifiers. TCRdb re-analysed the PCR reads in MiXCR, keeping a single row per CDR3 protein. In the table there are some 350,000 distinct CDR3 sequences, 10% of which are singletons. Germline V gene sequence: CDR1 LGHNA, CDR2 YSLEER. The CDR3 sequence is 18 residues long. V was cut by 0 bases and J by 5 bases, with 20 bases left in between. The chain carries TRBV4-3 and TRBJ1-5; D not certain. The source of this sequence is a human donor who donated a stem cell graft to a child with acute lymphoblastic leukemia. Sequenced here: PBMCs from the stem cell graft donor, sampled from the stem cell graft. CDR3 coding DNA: TGCGCCAGCAGCCAAGAGGTGGTTCCGGGGTGGTCTGATCAGCCCCAGCATTTT. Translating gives CASSQEVVPGWSDQPQHF.